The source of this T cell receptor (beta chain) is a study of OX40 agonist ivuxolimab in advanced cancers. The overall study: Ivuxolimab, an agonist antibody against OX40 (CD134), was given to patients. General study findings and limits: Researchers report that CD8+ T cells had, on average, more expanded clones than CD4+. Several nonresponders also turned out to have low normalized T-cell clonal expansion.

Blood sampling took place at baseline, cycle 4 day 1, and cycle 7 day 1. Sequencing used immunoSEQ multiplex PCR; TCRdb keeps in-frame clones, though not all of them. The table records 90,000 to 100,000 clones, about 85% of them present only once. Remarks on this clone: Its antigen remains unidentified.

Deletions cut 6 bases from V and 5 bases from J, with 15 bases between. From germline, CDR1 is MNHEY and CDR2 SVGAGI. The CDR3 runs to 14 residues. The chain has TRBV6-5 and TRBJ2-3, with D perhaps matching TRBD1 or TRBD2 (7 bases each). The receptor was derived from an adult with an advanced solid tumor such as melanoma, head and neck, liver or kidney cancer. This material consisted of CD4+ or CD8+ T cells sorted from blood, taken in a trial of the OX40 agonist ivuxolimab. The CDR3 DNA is TGTGCCAGCAGGTGGCAGGGGGAGGGAGATACGCAGTATTTT. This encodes CASRWQGEGDTQYF.